This T cell receptor beta chain is drawn from a study of shared clonotypes between healthy human individuals. Only CD45RO-negative cells positively selected for CCR7 counted as naive CD8 cells, so terminally differentiated effector memory CD45RA+ cells were excluded. The repertoire was sequenced with immunoSEQ multiplex PCR; TCRdb's copy has only in-frame clones and lacks some. Of about 2 million clones in the sample, about 95% were seen once. The CDR3 spans 14 residues. Looked up from germline, CDR1 is WSHSY and CDR2 is SAAADI. The junction had 3 bases not matched to a gene; V was cut back by 7 bases and J by 4 bases.

Sequencing was performed on naive CD8+ T cells sorted from blood. The TCR was taken from a man aged 18-30 years in good health. The genes are TRBV10-2 and TRBJ2-3; 12 bases map to TRBD2. The CDR3 is CASIRTSGADTQYF. The CDR3 DNA sequence: TGCGCCAGCATTAGGACTAGCGGGGCAGATACGCAGTATTTT.